The 26 T cell receptor beta chains reported below all come from one sample, sequenced in a study of blood T cell repertoires in COVID-19. Assay used: immunoSEQ multiplex PCR; TCRdb lists only in-frame clones, some missing. The data show some 200,000 clones, 70% to 90% seen once. Material for sequencing was peripheral blood. Receptor source: a man aged 18 to 30 with active or convalescent COVID-19.

This clone was seen only once. V and J are TRBV18 and TRBJ2-3; 8 bases fit TRBD1. J gave up 7 bases and V 6 bases, and 9 bases lay outside the gene matches. The CDR3 consists of 14 residues. In germline, CDR1 is KGHSH, CDR2 LQKENI. The CDR3 reads CASSPPGQENTQYF. DNA of the CDR3: TGTGCCAGCTCGCCCCCGGGACAGGAGAATACGCAGTATTTT. Full variable domain (rest looked up from reference TRBV18 and TRBJ2-3): NAGVMQNPRHLVRRRGQEARLRCSPMKGHSHVYWYRQLPEEGLKFMVYLQKENIIDESGMPKERFSAEFPKEGPSILRIQQVVRGDSAAYFCASSPPGQENTQYFGPGTRLTVL.

The chain employs TRBV28 and TRBJ1-5; 7 positions agree with TRBD1. Germline loops: CDR1 MDHEN, CDR2 SYDVKM. Trimming took 5 bases from V and 1 from J; bases not matched to a gene: 2. This CDR3 region has 14 residues. DNA of the CDR3: TGTGCCAGCAGTGGGACAGAGAGCAATCAGCCCCAGCATTTT. Its translation is CASSGTESNQPQHF.

V gene TRBV30 combines with J gene TRBJ1-2, with 8 bases identical to TRBD1. The CDR3 loop spans 13 amino acids. Trimming cost V 3 bases and J 7 bases; bases outside gene matches: 7. The germline V gene encodes CDR1 GTSNPN and CDR2 SVGIG (reference sequence). CDR3 sequence reads: CAWSWDRSVGYTF. CDR3 nucleotide sequence: TGTGCCTGGAGCTGGGACAGGTCTGTTGGCTACACCTTC.

The chain joins TRBV4-2 to TRBJ2-3, with D possibly being TRBD2 (6 bases). Germline values: CDR1 LGHNA, CDR2 YNFKEQ. The CDR3 is made up of 18 amino acids. Trimming cost V 1 base and J 4 bases, with 21 bases left between them. CDR3 in DNA: TGTGCCAGCAGCCAAGCAACCCTCGGGCGGGGCGGGGCAGATACGCAGTATTTT. Translating gives CASSQATLGRGGADTQYF.

V gene TRBV19 combines with J gene TRBJ1-1; 11 bases are shared with TRBD1. In germline, CDR1 is LNHDA, CDR2 SQIVND (reference sequence). Trimming took 4 bases from V and 4 from J; bases not matched to a gene: 8. This CDR3 has 16 amino acids. Here the CDR3 reads CASSRDRGMLITEAFF. For the CDR3, the DNA is TGTGCCAGTAGTAGGGACAGGGGGATGTTGATCACTGAAGCTTTCTTT.

J is TRBJ2-7 and V is TRBV5-4; 9 nucleotides align to TRBD2. CDR1 is SGHNT, CDR2 YYREEE, per germline (reference sequence). V lost 3 bases, J lost 3 bases, and 1 base stayed unmatched. This CDR3 is built from 13 residues. CDR3 amino acids: CASSSSGIYEQYF. CDR3 sequence (DNA): TGTGCCAGCAGCTCTAGCGGGATCTACGAGCAGTACTTC.

In this sample, this clone turned up a few times. The chain has TRBV5-6 and TRBJ1-3; no reliable D call. Trimming stripped 3 bases from V and 0 bases from J, with 22 bases between. Per the germline V gene, CDR1 is SGHDT and CDR2 is YYEEEE. The CDR3 is made up of 19 amino acids. The CDR3 sequence: CASSYSGLKSIISGNTIYF. In DNA form, the CDR3 reads TGTGCCAGCAGCTATTCGGGGTTGAAATCGATCATCTCTGGAAACACCATATATTTT.

The CDR3 loop reads CASSLEGARTEAFF. In nucleotides, the CDR3 is TGTGCCAGCAGCTTGGAGGGGGCGAGGACTGAAGCTTTCTTT. The J gene is TRBJ1-1, the V gene TRBV7-3, with TRBD1 identical over 7 bases. The CDR3 extends over 14 amino acids. V lost 3 bases, J lost 5 bases, and 6 bases stayed unmatched. CDR1 is SGHTA and CDR2 is FQGTGA in the germline V gene.

The chain couples TRBV27 to TRBJ1-6; TRBD1 aligns across 8 bases. The germline CDR1 and CDR2 sequences are MNHEY and SMNVEV (reference sequence). With 6 bases clipped from V and 10 bases from J, the junction kept 8 bases outside the gene matches. The CDR3 totals 14 residues. The CDR3 spells CASRIGQGSSPLHF. The DNA of the CDR3 is TGTGCCAGCAGAATTGGACAGGGAAGCTCACCCCTCCACTTT.

CDR3 sequence: CASSLAGVSRDTQYF. DNA of the CDR3: TGCGCCAGCAGCTTAGCGGGAGTTAGCCGAGATACGCAGTATTTT. The chain combines TRBV5-1 with TRBJ2-3; 8 bases agree with TRBD2. Trimming cost V 2 bases and J 5 bases; bases outside gene matches: 7. Germline lookup yields CDR1 SGHRS and CDR2 YFSETQ. CDR3 length: 15 amino acids.

The rearrangement links TRBV9 to TRBJ1-3, with unresolved D. V was pared by 0 bases and J by 8 bases, with 9 bases between. The CDR3 extends over 13 amino acids. The germline V gene has CDR1 SGDLS and CDR2 YYNGEE. CDR3 region: CASSVGRMDTIYF. The CDR3 DNA reads as TGTGCCAGCAGCGTAGGGAGAATGGACACCATATATTTT.

In this sample, this clone turned up a few times. The chain is built from TRBV28 and TRBJ2-7; D is unclear. The V gene's germline CDR1 is MDHEN and CDR2 SYDVKM. V was clipped by 6 bases and J by 3 bases, with 12 bases between them. CDR3 length: 13 amino acids. The CDR3 region has the DNA TGTGCCAGCAGCTTTCCCCTTATCTACGAGCAGTACTTC. This encodes CASSFPLIYEQYF.

This chain uses TRBV1 with TRBJ2-5; the listed D gene, TRBD2, was not tested against the DNA. TRBV1 is a pseudogene locus. The CDR3 runs 16 residues. CDR3 in DNA: TGCACCAGCAGCCAAGATTCCACTAGCGGACAAGAGACCCAGTACTTC. Encoded protein: CTSSQDSTSGQETQYF.

The chain links TRBV18 to TRBJ2-7, with 8 bases that match TRBD2. Germline assignment: CDR1 KGHSH and CDR2 LQKENI. Germline trimming cut 1 base from V and 2 bases from J; bases unmatched to any gene: 10. This CDR3 is 17 amino acids long. In DNA form, the CDR3 reads TGTGCCAGCTCACCACTCTTCCAGCGGGAGTCGGCCTACGAGCAGTACTTC. Its translation: CASSPLFQRESAYEQYF. Full variable domain (rest looked up from reference TRBV18 and TRBJ2-7): NAGVMQNPRHLVRRRGQEARLRCSPMKGHSHVYWYRQLPEEGLKFMVYLQKENIIDESGMPKERFSAEFPKEGPSILRIQQVVRGDSAAYFCASSPLFQRESAYEQYFGPGTRLTVT.

The rearrangement uses TRBV5-6 and TRBJ1-2, with 8 bases aligning to TRBD1. The CDR3 extends over 15 amino acids. Germline V CDR1 and CDR2: SGHDT, YYEEEE. Germline trimming cut 5 bases from V and 2 bases from J; bases unmatched to any gene: 8. This CDR3 is CASRMTGANNYGYTF. DNA for the CDR3: TGTGCCAGCAGAATGACAGGGGCGAACAACTATGGCTACACCTTC.

The chain joins TRBV5-6 to TRBJ2-1; 11 bases match TRBD2. Unmatched junction bases numbered 5, after V lost 0 bases and J lost 6 bases. Germline V gene data show CDR1 as SGHDT and CDR2 as YYEEEE. CDR3 size: 16 residues. This CDR3 reads CASSLVATSGVNEQFF. CDR3 DNA sequence: TGTGCCAGCAGCTTGGTCGCGACTAGCGGGGTCAATGAGCAGTTCTTC. Looking up the rest from reference TRBV5-6 and TRBJ2-1 gives the full variable domain: DAGVTQSPTHLIKTRGQQVTLRCSPKSGHDTVSWYQQALGQGPQFIFQYYEEEERQRGNFPDRFSGHQFPNYSSELNVNALLLGDSALYLCASSLVATSGVNEQFFGPGTRLTVL.

The chain employs TRBV14 and TRBJ1-1; D is perhaps TRBD1 (6 bases). The CDR3 is made up of 15 amino acids. Trimming removed 1 base at V and 12 bases at J, with 21 bases between. Germline V gives CDR1 SGHDN, CDR2 FVKESK. The CDR3 loop reads CASSQVAGAPSISFF. The CDR3 nucleotides read TGTGCCAGCAGCCAAGTCGCGGGGGCGCCCTCGATATCTTTCTTT.

The chain uses TRBV11-1 and TRBJ2-3, with 10 bases identical to TRBD2. CDR3 length: 16 amino acids. J lost 2 bases, V lost 5 bases, and 7 bases had no gene match. Germline assignment: CDR1 SGHAT and CDR2 FQDESV (reference sequence). The DNA for the CDR3 is TGTGCCAGCAGCCCGGGACTAGCGTACACCACAGATACGCAGTATTTT. Translation: CASSPGLAYTTDTQYF.

The V gene is TRBV5-4, the J gene TRBJ2-1; 11 positions match TRBD2. CDR1 and CDR2 (germline): SGHNT, YYREEE (reference sequence). V shed 0 bases and J 0 bases; nucleotides not matched to a gene: 8. The CDR3 spans 19 residues. CDR3: CASSLALTSGTDSYNEQFF. In nucleotides, the CDR3 is TGTGCCAGCAGCTTGGCCCTGACTAGCGGGACAGACTCCTACAATGAGCAGTTCTTC.

Only a few counts were recorded for this clone. The chain has TRBV30 and TRBJ1-2; 9 nucleotides align to TRBD1. This CDR3 region has 15 residues. The junction had 9 bases not matched to a gene; V was cut back by 2 bases and J by 5 bases. Per the germline V gene, CDR1 is GTSNPN and CDR2 is SVGIG (reference sequence). This chain's CDR3 is CAWSILTGGGYGYTF. The CDR3, as DNA: TGTGCCTGGAGTATCCTTACAGGGGGCGGGTATGGCTACACCTTC.

The chain combines TRBV6-1 with TRBJ1-6, with a tentative D call TRBD1 (5 bases). CDR3 length: 16 amino acids. Germline V gene lookup returns CDR1 MNHNS and CDR2 SASEGT. V lost 3 bases to trimming and J lost 2 bases, with 11 bases between them. CDR3 sequence reads: CASSDLRQTYNSPLHF. CDR3 nucleotides: TGTGCCAGCAGTGATTTACGACAGACCTATAATTCACCCCTCCACTTT.

The chain employs TRBV7-2 and TRBJ2-3, with 14 bases fitting TRBD2. CDR1 is SGHTA, CDR2 FQGNSA, per germline. This CDR3 is 17 amino acids long. The J segment lost 3 bases and the V segment lost 3 bases, leaving 5 bases of the junction unmatched. CDR3 amino acids: CASSFSGTSGSTDTQYF. The CDR3 DNA reads TGTGCCAGCAGCTTTTCCGGGACTAGCGGGAGTACAGATACGCAGTATTTT.

The J gene is TRBJ2-3, the V gene TRBV4-2; D uncertain. This CDR3 spans 15 amino acids. Per germline, CDR1 LGHNA and CDR2 YNFKEQ. The ends were cut back, 6 bases at V and 2 bases at J, with 15 bases in the middle. The chain's CDR3 is CASSLEVEITDTQYF. For the CDR3, the DNA is TGTGCCAGCAGTCTCGAGGTAGAGATCACAGATACGCAGTATTTT.

The genes are TRBV27 and TRBJ2-1; 7 bases are a match to TRBD1. Germline loops: CDR1 MNHEY, CDR2 SMNVEV (reference sequence). This CDR3 has 15 residues. J gave up 3 bases and V 8 bases, and 10 bases lay outside the gene matches. CDR3 nucleotides: TGTGCCAGCTACCCAAGGGGGCGGATCTACAATGAGCAGTTCTTC. It codes for CASYPRGRIYNEQFF.

The chain uses TRBV6-6 and TRBJ2-7, with 10 bases that match TRBD1. This CDR3 is built from 14 residues. Germline V gene sequence: CDR1 MNHNY, CDR2 SVGAGI (reference sequence). Trimming took 7 bases from V and 4 from J; bases not matched to a gene: 7. For the CDR3, the DNA is TGTGCCAGCAAGATGACAGGGGGCGTTTACGAGCAGTACTTC. It yields the protein CASKMTGGVYEQYF.

This clone was seen at least ten times. The V call is TRBV7-2, the J call TRBJ2-7; 8 positions match TRBD2. V trimming: 3 bases; J trimming: 3 bases; junction bases outside the gene matches: 10. Per the germline V gene, CDR1 is SGHTA and CDR2 is FQGNSA. The CDR3 runs 16 residues. CDR3 protein: CASSFGSGSISYEQYF. The CDR3 nucleotides are TGTGCCAGCAGCTTTGGCAGCGGGAGTATCAGCTACGAGCAGTACTTC.